Below are 5 T cell receptor beta chains sequenced from a single sample in a study of OX40 agonist ivuxolimab in advanced cancers. The method was immunoSEQ multiplex PCR; TCRdb's version includes in-frame clones alone and lacks a portion of them. The repertoire holds roughly 25,000 clones, with about four fifths as singletons. Sample: CD4+ or CD8+ T cells sorted from blood, taken in a trial of the OX40 agonist ivuxolimab. These TCRs come from an adult with an advanced solid tumor such as melanoma, head and neck, liver or kidney cancer.

This clone was seen more than once but under ten times. The chain combines TRBV2 with TRBJ2-7, with D possibly being TRBD2 (6 bases). The CDR3 loop spans 16 amino acids. The V and J ends lost 2 bases and 7 bases respectively, with 21 bases between them. Per germline, CDR1 SNHLY and CDR2 FYNNEI. The CDR3 protein is CASSERGMGGVGEQYF. The CDR3 bases are TGTGCCAGCAGTGAAAGGGGCATGGGCGGGGTCGGGGAGCAGTACTTC.

The V and J genes are TRBV29-1 and TRBJ2-1, with 9 bases aligning to TRBD2. V trimming: 6 bases; J trimming: 7 bases; junction bases outside the gene matches: 19. Germline loops: CDR1 SQVTM, CDR2 ANQGSEA. The CDR3 is made up of 17 amino acids. The CDR3 region is CSVGPPFTSGRANEQFF. CDR3 coding DNA: TGCAGCGTCGGGCCCCCCTTTACTAGCGGGCGGGCGAATGAGCAGTTCTTC.

The chain links TRBV4-3 to TRBJ2-1; D gene unclear. Germline CDR1 is LGHNA and CDR2 is YSLEER. CDR3 size: 15 residues. V lost 1 base and J lost 3, with 10 bases in between. The CDR3 spells CASSQGAENYNEQFF. The CDR3, as DNA: TGCGCCAGCAGCCAAGGCGCAGAAAACTACAATGAGCAGTTCTTC.

The chain combines TRBV5-1 with TRBJ2-1; the match to TRBD2 covers 15 bases. The V and J ends lost 0 bases and 8 bases, in that order; junction bases with no gene match: 6. CDR1 and CDR2 from the germline V gene are SGHRS and YFSETQ. The CDR3 totals 17 residues. The CDR3 DNA reads TGCGCCAGCAGCTTGGGATTGGGACTAGCGGGAGGAGATGAGCAGTTCTTC. This translates into CASSLGLGLAGGDEQFF.

A single count supports this clone. The rearrangement links TRBV7-9 to TRBJ1-5; weak D call: TRBD1 (6 bases). The V and J ends lost 5 bases and 4 bases respectively, with 15 bases between them. Germline V lookup: CDR1 SEHNR, CDR2 FQNEAQ (reference sequence). CDR3 size: 15 residues. The CDR3 spells CASSPLGGQNQPQHF. CDR3 sequence (DNA): TGTGCCAGCAGCCCCCTTGGGGGGCAAAATCAGCCCCAGCATTTT.